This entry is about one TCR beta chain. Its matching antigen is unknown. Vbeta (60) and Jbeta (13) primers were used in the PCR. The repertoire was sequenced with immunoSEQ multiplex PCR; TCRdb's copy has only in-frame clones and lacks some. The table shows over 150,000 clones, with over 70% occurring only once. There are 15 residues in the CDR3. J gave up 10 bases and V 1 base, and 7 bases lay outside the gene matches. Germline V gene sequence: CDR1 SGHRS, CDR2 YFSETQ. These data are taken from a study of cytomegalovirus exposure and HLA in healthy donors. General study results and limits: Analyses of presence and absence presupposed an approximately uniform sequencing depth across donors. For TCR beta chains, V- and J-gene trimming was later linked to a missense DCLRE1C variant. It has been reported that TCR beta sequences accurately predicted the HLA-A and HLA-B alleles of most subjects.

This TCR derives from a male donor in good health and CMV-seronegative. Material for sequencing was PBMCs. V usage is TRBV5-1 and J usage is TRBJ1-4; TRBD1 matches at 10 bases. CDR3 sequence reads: CASSLQGTGVGKLFF. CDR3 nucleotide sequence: TGCGCCAGCAGCTTGCAGGGGACAGGGGTGGGAAAACTGTTTTTT.